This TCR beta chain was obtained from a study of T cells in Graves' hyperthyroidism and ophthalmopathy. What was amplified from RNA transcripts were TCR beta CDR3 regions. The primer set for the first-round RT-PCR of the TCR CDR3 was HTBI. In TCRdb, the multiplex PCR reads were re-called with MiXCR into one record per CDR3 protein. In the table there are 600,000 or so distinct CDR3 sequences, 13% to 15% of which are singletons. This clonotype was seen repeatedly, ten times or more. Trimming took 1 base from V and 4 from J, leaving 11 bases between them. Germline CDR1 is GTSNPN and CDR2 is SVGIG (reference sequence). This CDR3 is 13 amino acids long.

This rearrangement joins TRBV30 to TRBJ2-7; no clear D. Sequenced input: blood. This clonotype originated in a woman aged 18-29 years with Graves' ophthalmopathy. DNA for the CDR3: TGTGCCTGGAGTGCCTTCCTCGGTTACGAGCAGTACTTC. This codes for CAWSAFLGYEQYF.